The rows below give T cell receptor beta chains drawn from one sample of a study of blood T cell repertoires in COVID-19. The data were produced by immunoSEQ multiplex PCR, yet TCRdb's version contains in-frame clones alone and is incomplete. The profile shows 200,000 to 250,000 clones, 70% to 85% of them singletons. Sequenced input: PBMCs or T cells enriched from blood (not recorded which). The receptors originated from a woman aged 55-69 years who had recovered from COVID-19. The CDR3 runs from the conserved cysteine through the conserved F or W. A D gene is named only where the DNA matches it firmly. Clone size is stated in some rows and not others, as once, few, many or a class when expanded.

v_gene	j_gene	abundance	len	d_gene	CDR3nt	CDR3aa
TRBV6-5	TRBJ2-4	.	11	.	TGTGCCAGCAGGATCGACAGGTCAGAGTACTTC	CASRIDRSEYF
TRBV2	TRBJ2-1	few	17	.	TGTGCCAGCAGTGTGTCGGCAGACCCTAGCTCCTACAATGAGCAGTTCTTC	CASSVSADPSSYNEQFF
TRBV12-1	TRBJ2-7	.	14	.	TGTGCCAGCCGACAATCAGGGGACAGCTACGAGCAGTACTTC	CASRQSGDSYEQYF
TRBV24-1	TRBJ2-7	.	14	.	TGTGCCACCAGTGATTTTTCCAGGGTCTACGAGCAGTACTTC	CATSDFSRVYEQYF
TRBV7-9	TRBJ2-1	.	14	.	TGTGCCAGCAGCTCCTGGGACTCTCCCAATGAGCAGTTCTTC	CASSSWDSPNEQFF
TRBV3-1/TRBV3-2	TRBJ2-1	few	16	TRBD2	TGTGCCAGCAGCCAAGCCGGACTAGCGGGGGGCCTAGAGCAGTTCTTC	CASSQAGLAGGLEQFF
TRBV10-3	TRBJ2-3	.	15	TRBD2	TGTGCCATCAGTGAGGAAACTAGCGTGCCAGATACGCAGTATTTT	CAISEETSVPDTQYF
TRBV10-3	TRBJ1-2	few	13	TRBD1	TGTGCCGCCGGGACAGGGCTGGCCTATGGCTACACCTTC	CAAGTGLAYGYTF
TRBV3-1/TRBV3-2	TRBJ1-4	.	15	TRBD1	TGTGCCAGCACCCCAACAGGGGGCCAGGATGAAAAACTGTTTTTT	CASTPTGGQDEKLFF
TRBV19	TRBJ2-1	.	16	TRBD2	TGTGCCACCCAGTCGAGGGCTAGCGGGAAGAACAATGAGCAGTTCTTC	CATQSRASGKNNEQFF
TRBV3-1/TRBV3-2	TRBJ2-7	.	15	TRBD2	TGTGCCAGCAGCCAAGCCTCTAGCGGGAGTCACGAGCAGTACTTC	CASSQASSGSHEQYF
TRBV5-8	TRBJ2-5	.	12	.	TGTGCCAGCAGCCCTGTACAAGAGACCCAGTACTTC	CASSPVQETQYF
TRBV5-6	TRBJ1-2	.	16	TRBD1	TGTGCCAGCAGCTTGGACGTGGGACAGTCGGTTTCTGGCTACACCTTC	CASSLDVGQSVSGYTF
TRBV5-6	TRBJ1-2	.	13	TRBD1	TGTGCCAGCAGAAGGGGGCACTGGGATGGCTACACCTTC	CASRRGHWDGYTF
TRBV5-1	TRBJ2-7	.	15	.	TGCGCCAGCAGCTTTAGTAAGGGGATCTCCTACGAGCAGTACTTC	CASSFSKGISYEQYF
TRBV5-4	TRBJ1-4	.	14	TRBD1	TGTGCCAGCAGCTGGACAGGGAATAATGAAAAACTGTTTTTT	CASSWTGNNEKLFF